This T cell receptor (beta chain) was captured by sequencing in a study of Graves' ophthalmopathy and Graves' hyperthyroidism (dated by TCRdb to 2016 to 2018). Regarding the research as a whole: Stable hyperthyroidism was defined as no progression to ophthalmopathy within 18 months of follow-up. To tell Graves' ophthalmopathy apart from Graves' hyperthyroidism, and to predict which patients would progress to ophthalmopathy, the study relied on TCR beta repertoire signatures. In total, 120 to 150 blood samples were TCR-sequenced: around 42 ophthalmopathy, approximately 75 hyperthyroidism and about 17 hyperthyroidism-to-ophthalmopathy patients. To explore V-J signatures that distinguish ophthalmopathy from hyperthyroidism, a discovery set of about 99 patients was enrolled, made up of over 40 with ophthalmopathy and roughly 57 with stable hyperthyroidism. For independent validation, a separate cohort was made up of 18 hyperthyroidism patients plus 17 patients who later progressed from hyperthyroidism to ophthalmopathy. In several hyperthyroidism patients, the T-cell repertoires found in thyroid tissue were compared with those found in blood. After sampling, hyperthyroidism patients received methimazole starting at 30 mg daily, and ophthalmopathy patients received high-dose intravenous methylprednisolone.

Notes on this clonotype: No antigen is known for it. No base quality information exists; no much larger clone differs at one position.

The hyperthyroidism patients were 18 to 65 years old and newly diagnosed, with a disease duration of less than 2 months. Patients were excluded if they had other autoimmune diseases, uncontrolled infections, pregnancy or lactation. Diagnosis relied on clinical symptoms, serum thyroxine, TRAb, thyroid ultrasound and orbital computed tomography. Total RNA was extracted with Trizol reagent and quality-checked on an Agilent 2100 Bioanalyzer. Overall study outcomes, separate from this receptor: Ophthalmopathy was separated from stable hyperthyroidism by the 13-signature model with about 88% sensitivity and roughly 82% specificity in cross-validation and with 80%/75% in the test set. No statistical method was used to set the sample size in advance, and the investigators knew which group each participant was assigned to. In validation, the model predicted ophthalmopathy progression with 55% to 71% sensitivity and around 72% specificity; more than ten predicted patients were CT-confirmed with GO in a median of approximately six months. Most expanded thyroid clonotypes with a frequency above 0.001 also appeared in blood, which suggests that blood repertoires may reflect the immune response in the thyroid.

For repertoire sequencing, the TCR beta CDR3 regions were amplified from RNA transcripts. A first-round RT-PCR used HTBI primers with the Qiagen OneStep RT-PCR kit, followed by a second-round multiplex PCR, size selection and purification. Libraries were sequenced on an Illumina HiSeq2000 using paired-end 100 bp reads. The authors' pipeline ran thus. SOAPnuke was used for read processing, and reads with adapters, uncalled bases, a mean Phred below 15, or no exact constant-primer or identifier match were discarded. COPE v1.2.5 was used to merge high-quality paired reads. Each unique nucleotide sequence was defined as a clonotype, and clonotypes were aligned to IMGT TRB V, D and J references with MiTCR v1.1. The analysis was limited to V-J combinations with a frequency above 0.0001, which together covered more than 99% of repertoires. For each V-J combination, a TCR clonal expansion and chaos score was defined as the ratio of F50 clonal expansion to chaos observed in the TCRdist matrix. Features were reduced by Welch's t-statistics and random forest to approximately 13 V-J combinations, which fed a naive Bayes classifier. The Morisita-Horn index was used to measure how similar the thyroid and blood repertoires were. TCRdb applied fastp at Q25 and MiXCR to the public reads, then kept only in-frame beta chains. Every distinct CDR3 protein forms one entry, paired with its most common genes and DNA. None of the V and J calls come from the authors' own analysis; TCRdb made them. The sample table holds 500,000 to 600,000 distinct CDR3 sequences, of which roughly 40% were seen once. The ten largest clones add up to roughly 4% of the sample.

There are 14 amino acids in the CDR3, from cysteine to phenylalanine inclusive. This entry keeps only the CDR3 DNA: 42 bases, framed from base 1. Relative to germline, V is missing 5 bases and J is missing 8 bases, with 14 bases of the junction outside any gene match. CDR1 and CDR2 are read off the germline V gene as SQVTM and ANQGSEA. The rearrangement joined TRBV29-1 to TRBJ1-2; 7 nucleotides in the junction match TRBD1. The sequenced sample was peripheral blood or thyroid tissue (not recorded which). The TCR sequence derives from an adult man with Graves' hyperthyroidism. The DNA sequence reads TGCAGCGTTCGACCCGAAGGGGGCGCAAGCGGCTACACCTTC. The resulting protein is CSVRPEGGASGYTF. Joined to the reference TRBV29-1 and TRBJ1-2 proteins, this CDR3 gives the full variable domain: SAVISQKPSRDICQRGTSLTIQCQVDSQVTMMFWYRQQPGQSLTLIATANQGSEATYESGFVIDKFPISRPNLTFSTLTVSNMSPEDSSIYLCSVRPEGGASGYTFGSGTRLTVV.